This T cell receptor beta chain derives from a study of shared clonotypes between healthy human individuals. Using immunoSEQ multiplex PCR, the repertoire was profiled, and TCRdb retains in-frame clones only, with some absent. The sample consists of roughly 650,000 clones, 97% of them appearing once. The germline V gene encodes CDR1 SGHRS and CDR2 YFSETQ. The CDR3 extends over 15 amino acids. V lost 3 bases to trimming and J lost 4 bases, with 16 bases between them. The source material was naive CD4+ T cells sorted from blood. The subset is: CD45RA+ positively selected. The TCR originated in a woman aged 25 to 39 in good health. V is TRBV5-1 and J is TRBJ1-2, with a possible D match to TRBD1 (6 bases). CDR3 protein: CASSSNRVGVYGYTF. CDR3 in DNA: TGCGCCAGCAGCTCGAACAGGGTAGGAGTCTATGGCTACACCTTC.